This T cell receptor (beta chain) was found in a study of spatial heterogeneity in lung cancer. Study at large: Averaged across combinations, each unique TCR and UMI pairing appeared more than ten times in raw reads, which were uncorrected.

This clonotype was detected many times. The study tagged each TCR cDNA molecule with a unique molecular identifier. TCRdb passed the 5' RACE reads through MiXCR, listing each CDR3 protein once. The sample lists some 15,000 distinct CDR3 sequences, about a tenth occurring once. CDR3 length: 17 residues. V was clipped by 5 bases and J by 5 bases; unmatched bases: 12. Sample time point: sample taken at primary tumor resection. From tumor, nontumor lung or frozen PBMC, whole RNA was taken unsorted for sequencing. Samples were obtained from around 72 donors, all untreated early-stage non-small cell lung cancer patients.

The TCR comes from a female donor with early-stage non-small cell lung cancer. The sequenced sample was PBMCs, obtained at surgery. This rearrangement joins TRBV12-3 or TRBV12-4 to TRBJ2-3, with 11 positions matching TRBD2. The CDR3 reads CASSPRRSGGAGDTQYF. For the CDR3, the DNA is TGTGCCAGCAGTCCCCGCCGTAGCGGGGGGGCCGGAGATACGCAGTATTTT.